This is a list of T cell receptor beta chains from one sample in a study of blood T cells in healthy people across ages. MiXCR, run by TCRdb on the 5' RACE reads, gives a single entry per CDR3 protein. There are over 700,000 distinct CDR3 sequences in the sample; 40% to 65% occur only once, and around 41% lies in the top ten. The sample consisted of blood. The receptors derive from a man older than 75 in good health. The CDR3 runs from the conserved cysteine through the conserved F or W. D genes are given only for firm matches. Clone size is stated in some rows and not others, as once, few, many or a class when expanded.

V gene: TRBV3-1; clone size: -; D gene: TRBD2; J gene: TRBJ2-3; CDR3 protein: CASSQGGSGADTQYF; CDR3 DNA: TGTGCCAGCAGCCAAGGCGGGAGCGGCGCAGATACGCAGTATTTT
V gene: TRBV5-1; clone size: -; D gene: -; J gene: TRBJ1-3; CDR3 protein: CASRPESSGNTIYF; CDR3 DNA: TGCGCCAGCAGGCCGGAGAGCTCTGGAAACACCATATATTTT
V gene: TRBV6-6; clone size: -; D gene: -; J gene: TRBJ1-6; CDR3 protein: CASTGSGNSPLHF; CDR3 DNA: TGTGCCAGCACGGGGAGCGGTAATTCACCCCTCCACTTT
V gene: TRBV6-5; clone size: few; D gene: TRBD1; J gene: TRBJ2-7; CDR3 protein: CASSYLGQGSGEQYF; CDR3 DNA: TGTGCCAGCAGTTACTTGGGACAGGGGTCAGGAGAGCAGTACTTC
V gene: TRBV24-1; clone size: -; D gene: -; J gene: TRBJ1-1; CDR3 protein: CATASSRPNTEAFF; CDR3 DNA: TGTGCCACCGCAAGCAGCAGGCCGAACACTGAAGCTTTCTTT
V gene: TRBV20-1; clone size: few; D gene: -; J gene: TRBJ1-2; CDR3 protein: CSARAGLGVNKGYTF; CDR3 DNA: TGCAGTGCTAGAGCCGGACTTGGGGTGAACAAAGGCTACACCTTC
V gene: TRBV13; clone size: -; D gene: -; J gene: TRBJ1-6; CDR3 protein: CASSAGTRNSPLHF; CDR3 DNA: TGTGCCAGCAGCGCCGGGACGAGGAATTCACCCCTCCACTTT
V gene: TRBV20-1; clone size: -; D gene: -; J gene: TRBJ1-2; CDR3 protein: CSAGTPRDYGYTF; CDR3 DNA: TGCAGTGCTGGGACCCCGAGGGACTATGGCTACACCTTC
V gene: TRBV2; clone size: few; D gene: TRBD1; J gene: TRBJ2-3; CDR3 protein: CARRGQAKTDTQYF; CDR3 DNA: TGTGCCAGGCGGGGACAGGCTAAGACAGATACGCAGTATTTT
V gene: TRBV11-1; clone size: few; D gene: TRBD1; J gene: TRBJ1-2; CDR3 protein: CASSSQGAMDGYTF; CDR3 DNA: TGTGCCAGCAGCTCACAGGGGGCGATGGATGGCTACACCTTC
V gene: TRBV29-1; clone size: -; D gene: -; J gene: TRBJ2-5; CDR3 protein: CSVRTASQETQYF; CDR3 DNA: TGCAGCGTCCGGACAGCATCTCAAGAGACCCAGTACTTC
V gene: TRBV2; clone size: -; D gene: -; J gene: TRBJ2-7; CDR3 protein: CASNPTRGPLGNEQYF; CDR3 DNA: TGTGCCAGCAACCCCACCAGGGGCCCATTGGGGAACGAGCAGTACTTC
V gene: TRBV25-1; clone size: -; D gene: TRBD1; J gene: TRBJ2-1; CDR3 protein: CASSDRQGYNEQFF; CDR3 DNA: TGTGCCAGCAGTGATAGACAGGGTTACAATGAGCAGTTCTTC
V gene: TRBV24-1; clone size: -; D gene: -; J gene: TRBJ2-7; CDR3 protein: CATSDLVEQYF; CDR3 DNA: TGTGCCACCAGTGATTTGGTCGAGCAGTACTTC
V gene: TRBV6-6; clone size: -; D gene: -; J gene: TRBJ2-1; CDR3 protein: CASSYTPGEDEQFF; CDR3 DNA: TGTGCCAGCAGTTATACCCCAGGGGAGGATGAGCAGTTCTTC
V gene: TRBV6-2/TRBV6-3; clone size: few; D gene: TRBD2; J gene: TRBJ2-7; CDR3 protein: CASSYSGGLAGEQYF; CDR3 DNA: TGTGCCAGCAGTTACTCGGGGGGACTAGCGGGCGAGCAGTACTTC
V gene: TRBV20-1; clone size: few; D gene: -; J gene: TRBJ2-1; CDR3 protein: CSAVADAYNEQFF; CDR3 DNA: TGCAGTGCAGTAGCGGACGCCTACAATGAGCAGTTCTTC
V gene: TRBV10-2; clone size: few; D gene: -; J gene: TRBJ1-6; CDR3 protein: CASSESLRPLHF; CDR3 DNA: TGCGCCAGCAGTGAGTCCCTCAGGCCCCTCCACTTT
V gene: TRBV20-1; clone size: -; D gene: -; J gene: TRBJ1-2; CDR3 protein: CSASDRPLNYGYTF; CDR3 DNA: TGCAGTGCCTCGGACAGACCTCTTAACTATGGCTACACCTTC
V gene: TRBV5-6; clone size: few; D gene: -; J gene: TRBJ2-1; CDR3 protein: CASSPGRPNEQFF; CDR3 DNA: TGTGCCAGCAGCCCGGGACGGCCCAATGAGCAGTTCTTC
V gene: TRBV25-1; clone size: once; D gene: -; J gene: TRBJ2-7; CDR3 protein: CASSVYSGLATYEQYF; CDR3 DNA: TGTGCCAGCAGTGTATACTCGGGGCTAGCGACCTACGAGCAGTACTTC
V gene: TRBV20-1; clone size: -; D gene: TRBD1; J gene: TRBJ2-3; CDR3 protein: CSASYRGPRTDTQYF; CDR3 DNA: TGCAGTGCTAGTTACAGGGGACCCCGCACAGATACGCAGTATTTT
V gene: TRBV28; clone size: -; D gene: -; J gene: TRBJ1-1; CDR3 protein: CASSPPDRKNTEAFF; CDR3 DNA: TGTGCCAGCAGTCCACCCGACAGAAAGAACACTGAAGCTTTCTTT
V gene: TRBV10-3; clone size: few; D gene: TRBD2; J gene: TRBJ2-5; CDR3 protein: CAIRTSGSETQYF; CDR3 DNA: TGTGCCATAAGGACTAGCGGGAGTGAGACCCAGTACTTC
V gene: TRBV6-5; clone size: -; D gene: -; J gene: TRBJ2-3; CDR3 protein: CASSYEVGRSTDTQYF; CDR3 DNA: TGTGCCAGCAGTTACGAGGTTGGGCGGAGCACAGATACGCAGTATTTT
V gene: TRBV5-1; clone size: -; D gene: -; J gene: TRBJ1-1; CDR3 protein: CASSYDGMNTEAFF; CDR3 DNA: TGCGCCAGCAGCTATGACGGAATGAACACTGAAGCTTTCTTT
V gene: TRBV4-1; clone size: few; D gene: -; J gene: TRBJ1-2; CDR3 protein: CASSQAAGAVYGYTF; CDR3 DNA: TGCGCCAGCAGCCAAGCTGCGGGGGCTGTCTATGGCTACACCTTC
V gene: TRBV3-1; clone size: -; D gene: -; J gene: TRBJ2-7; CDR3 protein: CASSQDPGRTYEQYF; CDR3 DNA: TGTGCCAGCAGCCAAGATCCCGGACGGACCTACGAGCAGTACTTC
V gene: TRBV5-6; clone size: -; D gene: -; J gene: TRBJ2-7; CDR3 protein: CASSLARGLPYEQYF; CDR3 DNA: TGTGCCAGCAGCTTGGCCAGGGGCCTTCCTTACGAGCAGTACTTC
V gene: TRBV4-2; clone size: -; D gene: TRBD2; J gene: TRBJ2-5; CDR3 protein: CASSQDQREKQYF; CDR3 DNA: TGTGCCAGCAGCCAAGATCAGCGGGAGAAGCAGTACTTC
V gene: TRBV7-9; clone size: once; D gene: -; J gene: TRBJ1-2; CDR3 protein: CASSLNLDYGYTF; CDR3 DNA: TGTGCCAGCAGCTTAAACCTGGACTATGGCTACACCTTC
V gene: TRBV7-7; clone size: once; D gene: TRBD2; J gene: TRBJ2-7; CDR3 protein: CASSQQPGLAGENEQYF; CDR3 DNA: TGTGCTAGCAGCCAACAACCGGGACTAGCGGGAGAAAACGAGCAGTACTTC
V gene: TRBV6-2/TRBV6-3; clone size: -; D gene: -; J gene: TRBJ1-1; CDR3 protein: CASSYEGVEAFF; CDR3 DNA: TGTGCCAGCAGTTACGAGGGGGTCGAAGCTTTCTTT
V gene: TRBV20-1; clone size: -; D gene: TRBD2; J gene: TRBJ2-5; CDR3 protein: CSARVLAGPQETQYF; CDR3 DNA: TGCAGTGCTAGAGTCCTAGCGGGCCCCCAAGAGACCCAGTACTTC
V gene: TRBV9; clone size: -; D gene: TRBD1; J gene: TRBJ2-6; CDR3 protein: CASSVNPGTANSGANVLTF; CDR3 DNA: TGTGCCAGCAGCGTAAATCCCGGGACAGCCAACTCTGGGGCCAACGTCCTGACTTTC
V gene: TRBV9; clone size: once; D gene: TRBD2; J gene: TRBJ2-7; CDR3 protein: CASSPGLAGGVISSYEQYF; CDR3 DNA: TGTGCCAGCAGCCCGGGACTAGCGGGAGGGGTGATCAGTTCCTACGAGCAGTACTTC
V gene: TRBV20-1; clone size: -; D gene: -; J gene: TRBJ1-3; CDR3 protein: CSARLTRGDSGNTIYF; CDR3 DNA: TGCAGTGCTAGACTCACGCGGGGAGACTCTGGAAACACCATATATTTT
V gene: TRBV29-1; clone size: -; D gene: -; J gene: TRBJ1-1; CDR3 protein: CSVVWVRMNTEAFF; CDR3 DNA: TGCAGCGTTGTTTGGGTACGCATGAACACTGAAGCTTTCTTT
V gene: TRBV14; clone size: -; D gene: -; J gene: TRBJ2-3; CDR3 protein: CASSQDLGAGTDTQYF; CDR3 DNA: TGTGCCAGCAGCCAAGATCTTGGGGCAGGCACAGATACGCAGTATTTT
V gene: TRBV7-6; clone size: -; D gene: -; J gene: TRBJ1-1; CDR3 protein: CASSYVPDTGVWNTEAFF; CDR3 DNA: TGTGCCAGCAGCTACGTCCCAGATACAGGAGTGTGGAACACTGAAGCTTTCTTT
V gene: TRBV20-1; clone size: few; D gene: -; J gene: TRBJ2-5; CDR3 protein: CSAREGLAEKTQYF; CDR3 DNA: TGCAGTGCTAGAGAAGGGTTAGCTGAAAAGACCCAGTACTTC
V gene: TRBV12-3/TRBV12-4; clone size: -; D gene: -; J gene: TRBJ1-2; CDR3 protein: CASRLGDIGGIGYGYTF; CDR3 DNA: TGTGCCAGCAGACTTGGGGACATAGGAGGTATCGGCTATGGCTACACCTTC
V gene: TRBV3-1; clone size: -; D gene: -; J gene: TRBJ1-1; CDR3 protein: CASSHWGPNTEAFF; CDR3 DNA: TGTGCCAGCAGCCATTGGGGGCCGAACACTGAAGCTTTCTTT
V gene: TRBV20-1; clone size: -; D gene: -; J gene: TRBJ2-3; CDR3 protein: CSAYGSGSAADTQYF; CDR3 DNA: TGCAGTGCTTACGGGAGTGGTTCGGCCGCAGATACGCAGTATTTT
V gene: TRBV7-3; clone size: -; D gene: -; J gene: TRBJ1-1; CDR3 protein: CASSLTRGGNTEAFF; CDR3 DNA: TGTGCCAGCAGCCTAACTCGTGGGGGGAACACTGAAGCTTTCTTT
V gene: TRBV7-9; clone size: few; D gene: -; J gene: TRBJ1-1; CDR3 protein: CASSFYTGQGEAFF; CDR3 DNA: TGTGCCAGCAGCTTCTACACCGGGCAAGGTGAAGCTTTCTTT
V gene: TRBV5-1; clone size: -; D gene: -; J gene: TRBJ2-2; CDR3 protein: CASSLPPANTGELFF; CDR3 DNA: TGCGCCAGCAGCTTGCCTCCGGCGAACACCGGGGAGCTGTTTTTT
V gene: TRBV5-1; clone size: -; D gene: TRBD2; J gene: TRBJ2-5; CDR3 protein: CASSLVLAGKETQYF; CDR3 DNA: TGCGCCAGCAGCTTGGTACTAGCGGGAAAAGAGACCCAGTACTTC
V gene: TRBV20-1; clone size: few; D gene: -; J gene: TRBJ2-7; CDR3 protein: CSARVPSSYEQYF; CDR3 DNA: TGCAGTGCTAGAGTTCCGAGCTCCTACGAGCAGTACTTC
V gene: TRBV5-5; clone size: few; D gene: -; J gene: TRBJ2-1; CDR3 protein: CASSLLWVSNEQFF; CDR3 DNA: TGTGCCAGCAGCCTCCTGTGGGTATCGAATGAGCAGTTCTTC
V gene: TRBV21-1; clone size: -; D gene: -; J gene: TRBJ2-1; CDR3 protein: CASSKAGGNTGINEQFF; CDR3 DNA: TGTGCCAGCAGCAAAGCCGGAGGTAATACAGGTATCAATGAGCAGTTCTTC